The 10 T cell receptor beta chains listed next were all sequenced from one sample in a study of T-cell memory formation after mild COVID-19. TCRdb fed the 5' RACE reads into MiXCR, producing one record per CDR3 protein. Here the sample spans some 70,000 distinct CDR3 sequences, 16% being singletons. The source material was PBMCs or a T cell subset sorted from them (not recorded which). Receptor source: an adult woman who had mild COVID-19 (a few samples of this study predate the infection). Cell type and time point are not known.

Only a few counts were recorded for this clonotype. The chain joins TRBV7-8 to TRBJ2-3, with 11 bases lining up with TRBD1. Trimming took 7 bases from V and 6 from J; bases not matched to a gene: 6. CDR1 is SGHVS and CDR2 is FQNEAQ in the germline V gene. This CDR3 spans 14 amino acids. The CDR3 loop is CASNRDRGKDTQYF. The CDR3, as DNA: TGTGCCAGCAACCGGGACAGGGGGAAGGATACGCAGTATTTT.

The chain uses TRBV21-1 and TRBJ2-5; TRBD2, the table's D call, lacks a check against the DNA. TRBV21-1 is annotated as a pseudogene. The length of the CDR3 is 15 residues. CDR3 sequence reads: CASSKEGLVQETQYF. The DNA for the CDR3 is TGTGCCAGCAGCAAAGAGGGACTAGTCCAAGAGACCCAGTACTTC.

This clonotype was detected a few times. The rearrangement links TRBV19 to TRBJ2-1; D not certain. V was clipped by 3 bases and J by 4 bases, with 4 bases between them. This CDR3 comprises 12 residues. The germline CDR1 and CDR2 sequences are LNHDA and SQIVND (reference sequence). The CDR3 is CASSIGYNEQFF. The CDR3 nucleotides are TGTGCCAGTAGTATTGGGTACAATGAGCAGTTCTTC.

The chain links TRBV21-1 to TRBJ2-2. TRBV21-1 is flagged as a pseudogene. The length of the CDR3 is 16 residues. CDR3 protein: CASRKGISRTAGELFF. In DNA, the CDR3 is TGTGCCAGCAGAAAAGGTATTAGCCGCACTGCCGGGGAGCTGTTTTTT.

This chain connects TRBV6-6 to TRBJ2-3; D gene uncertain. The germline V gene has CDR1 MNHNY and CDR2 SVGAGI (reference sequence). The CDR3 consists of 14 residues. V was pared by 2 bases and J by 2 bases, with 8 bases between. The CDR3 DNA sequence: TGTGCCAGCAGTTACACGTCCAACACAGATACGCAGTATTTT. It yields the protein CASSYTSNTDTQYF.

The chain is built from TRBV9 and TRBJ1-1; D is unclear. This CDR3 contains 11 residues. Germline V gene lookup returns CDR1 SGDLS and CDR2 YYNGEE. Trimming removed 3 bases at V and 11 bases at J, with 11 bases between. The CDR3 sequence is CASSAGVEAFF. The CDR3 DNA reads TGTGCCAGCAGCGCCGGGGTTGAGGCTTTCTTT. Full variable domain (missing parts from reference TRBV9 and TRBJ1-1): DSGVTQTPKHLITATGQRVTLRCSPRSGDLSVYWYQQSLDQGLQFLIQYYNGEERAKGNILERFSAQQFPDLHSELNLSSLELGDSALYFCASSAGVEAFFGQGTRLTVV.

The chain links TRBV9 to TRBJ2-1; TRBD2 agrees at 9 bases. The ends lost 0 bases at V and 6 bases at J; junction bases unmatched: 10. This CDR3 is 17 amino acids long. Germline V CDR1 and CDR2: SGDLS, YYNGEE. Written as DNA, the CDR3 is TGTGCCAGCAGCGTAGCTGTGGATAGCGGGGGAACCAATGAGCAGTTCTTC. Encoded protein: CASSVAVDSGGTNEQFF.

The chain employs TRBV20-1 and TRBJ2-7; tentative D call: TRBD2 (5 bases). Trimming shortened V by 3 bases and J by 0 bases, and 12 bases separated the two germline ends. The CDR3 extends over 14 amino acids. Germline V lookup: CDR1 DFQATT, CDR2 SNEGSKA (reference sequence). CDR3 amino acids: CSARSLASSYEQYF. In DNA, the CDR3 is TGCAGTGCTAGGTCCCTAGCTAGCTCCTACGAGCAGTACTTC.

Ten or more counts support this clonotype. The V and J genes are TRBV7-6 and TRBJ2-3; 8 nucleotides agree with TRBD2. The germline gives CDR1 SGHVS, CDR2 FNYEAQ. With V trimmed by 4 bases and J by 5 bases, 8 bases remained unmatched. The CDR3 contains 15 residues. CDR3 sequence (DNA): TGTGCCAGCAGCTCGCCAGCGGGGGTAGGAGATACGCAGTATTTT. This translates into CASSSPAGVGDTQYF.

The CDR3 bases are TGCAGCGTAGGGACAGGGGGCCTATATACTGAAGCTTTCTTT. Encoded protein: CSVGTGGLYTEAFF. The J gene is TRBJ1-1, the V gene TRBV29-1; 12 nucleotides line up with TRBD1. CDR3 length: 14 residues. V was pared by 6 bases and J by 5 bases, with 7 bases of the junction left unmatched. From germline, CDR1 is SQVTM and CDR2 ANQGSEA.